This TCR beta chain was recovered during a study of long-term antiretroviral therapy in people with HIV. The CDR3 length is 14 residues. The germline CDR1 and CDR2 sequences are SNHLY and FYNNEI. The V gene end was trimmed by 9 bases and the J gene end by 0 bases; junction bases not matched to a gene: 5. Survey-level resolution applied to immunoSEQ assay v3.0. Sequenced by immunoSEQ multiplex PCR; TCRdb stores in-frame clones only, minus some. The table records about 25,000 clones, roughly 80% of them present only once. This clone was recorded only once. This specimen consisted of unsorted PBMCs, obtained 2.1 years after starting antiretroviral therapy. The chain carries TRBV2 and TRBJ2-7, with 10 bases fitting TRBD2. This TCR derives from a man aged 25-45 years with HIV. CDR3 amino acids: CARGPSGSSYEQYF. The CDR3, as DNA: TGTGCCAGAGGGCCTAGCGGGAGCTCCTACGAGCAGTACTTC.